The 2 T cell receptor beta chains presented below share a single source sample, sequenced in a study of T cell repertoires in cytomegalovirus infection. TCRdb independently ran MiXCR on the reads; one entry per CDR3 protein. The sample has a few hundred thousand distinct CDR3 sequences, around 13% seen once. The sample consisted of PBMCs. All receptors derive from a human donor in good health (CMV status not recorded). Some clones in this sample may be carry-over from other donors' samples.

This clonotype was counted only a few times. CDR3 DNA sequence: TGCAGTGCTAGGACAACAGGGGGCCTCTCCTACGAGCAGTACTTC. Protein: CSARTTGGLSYEQYF. The V gene is TRBV20-1, the J gene TRBJ2-7; 9 bases are a match to TRBD1. This CDR3 contains 15 residues. V lost 3 bases to trimming and J lost 0 bases; unmatched junction nucleotides: 6. Germline CDR1 is DFQATT and CDR2 is SNEGSKA (reference sequence).

At least ten counts were recorded for this clonotype. The V and J genes are TRBV10-3 and TRBJ1-1; 10 positions agree with TRBD1. The CDR3 runs 15 residues. Losses at the gene ends were 2 bases for V and 1 base for J; bases not matched to a gene: 1. From germline, CDR1 is ENHRY and CDR2 SYGVKD. The CDR3 loop is CAISEGTGANTEAFF. The DNA for the CDR3 is TGTGCCATCAGTGAGGGGACAGGGGCGAACACTGAAGCTTTCTTT.